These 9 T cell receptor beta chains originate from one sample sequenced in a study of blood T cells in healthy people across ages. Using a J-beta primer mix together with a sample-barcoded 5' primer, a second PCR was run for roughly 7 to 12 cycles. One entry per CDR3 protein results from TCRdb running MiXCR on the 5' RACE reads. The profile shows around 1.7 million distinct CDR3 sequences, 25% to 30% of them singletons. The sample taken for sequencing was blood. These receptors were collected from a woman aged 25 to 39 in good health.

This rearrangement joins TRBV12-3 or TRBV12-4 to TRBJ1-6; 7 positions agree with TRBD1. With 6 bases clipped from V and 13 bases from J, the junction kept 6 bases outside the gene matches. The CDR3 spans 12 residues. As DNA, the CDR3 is TGTGCCAGCAGGCAAACAGGGGAGCCCCTCCACTTT. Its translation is CASRQTGEPLHF.

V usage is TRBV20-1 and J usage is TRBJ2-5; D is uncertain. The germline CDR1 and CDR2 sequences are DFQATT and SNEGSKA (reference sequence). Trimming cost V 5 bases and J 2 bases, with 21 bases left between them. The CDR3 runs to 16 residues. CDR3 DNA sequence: TGCAGTGCTCGCCGCGCCTCCGCTGGCGCACAAGAGACCCAGTACTTC. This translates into CSARRASAGAQETQYF.

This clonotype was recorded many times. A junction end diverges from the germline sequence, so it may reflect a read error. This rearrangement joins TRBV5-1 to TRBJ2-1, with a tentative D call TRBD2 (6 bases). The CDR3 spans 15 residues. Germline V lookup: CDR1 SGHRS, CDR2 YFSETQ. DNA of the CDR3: TGTGCCAGCAGCTTATCAGCGGGCGGATACAATGAGCAGTTCTTC. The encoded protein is CASSLSAGGYNEQFF. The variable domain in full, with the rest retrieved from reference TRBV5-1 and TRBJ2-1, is KAGVTQTPRYLIKTRGQQVTLSCSPISGHRSVSWYQQTPGQGLQFLFEYFSETQRNKGNFPGRFSGRQFSNSRSEMNVSTLELGDSALYLCASSLSAGGYNEQFFGPGTRLTVL.

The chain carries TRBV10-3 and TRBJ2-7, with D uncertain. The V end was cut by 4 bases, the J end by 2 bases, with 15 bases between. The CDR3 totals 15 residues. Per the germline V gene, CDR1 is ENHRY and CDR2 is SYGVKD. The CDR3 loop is CAISGSRSITYEQYF. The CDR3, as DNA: TGTGCCATCAGTGGGTCGAGGTCGATTACCTACGAGCAGTACTTC.

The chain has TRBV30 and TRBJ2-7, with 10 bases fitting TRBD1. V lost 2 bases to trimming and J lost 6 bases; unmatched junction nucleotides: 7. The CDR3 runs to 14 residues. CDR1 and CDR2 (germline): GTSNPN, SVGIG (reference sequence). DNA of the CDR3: TGTGCCTGGAGTCGACAGGGGGCGGTAGCCGAGCAGTACTTC. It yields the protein CAWSRQGAVAEQYF.

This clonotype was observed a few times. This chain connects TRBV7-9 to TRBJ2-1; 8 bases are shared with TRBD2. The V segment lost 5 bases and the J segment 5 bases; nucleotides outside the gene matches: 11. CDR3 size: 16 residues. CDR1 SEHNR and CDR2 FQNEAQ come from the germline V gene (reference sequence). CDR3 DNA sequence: TGTGCCAGCAGCACGGGGATTAGCGGGACTGACAATGAGCAGTTCTTC. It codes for CASSTGISGTDNEQFF.

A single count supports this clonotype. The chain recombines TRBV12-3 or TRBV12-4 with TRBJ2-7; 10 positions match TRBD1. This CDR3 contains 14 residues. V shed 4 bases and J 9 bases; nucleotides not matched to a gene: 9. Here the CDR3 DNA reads TGTGCCAGCAGTTCGGACAGGGGGAGTATGGGGCAGTACTTC. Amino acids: CASSSDRGSMGQYF.

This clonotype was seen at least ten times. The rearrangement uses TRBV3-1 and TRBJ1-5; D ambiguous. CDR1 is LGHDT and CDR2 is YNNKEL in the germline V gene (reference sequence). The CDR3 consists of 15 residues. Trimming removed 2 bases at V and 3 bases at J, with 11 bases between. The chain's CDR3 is CASSQSDTNNQPQHF. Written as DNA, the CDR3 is TGTGCCAGCAGCCAAAGTGACACCAACAATCAGCCCCAGCATTTT.

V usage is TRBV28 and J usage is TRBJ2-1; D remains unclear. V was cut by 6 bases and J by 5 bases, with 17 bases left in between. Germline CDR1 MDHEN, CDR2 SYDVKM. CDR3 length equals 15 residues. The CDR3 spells CASSPAGVRNNEQFF. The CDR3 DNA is TGTGCCAGCAGCCCGGCTGGGGTTAGAAACAATGAGCAGTTCTTC. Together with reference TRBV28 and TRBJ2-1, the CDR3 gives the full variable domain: DVKVTQSSRYLVKRTGEKVFLECVQDMDHENMFWYRQDPGLGLRLIYFSYDVKMKEKGDIPEGYSVSREKKERFSLILESASTNQTSMYLCASSPAGVRNNEQFFGPGTRLTVL.